The 7 T cell receptor beta chains below were found in one sample sequenced in a study of T cell responses to AZD1222 COVID-19 vaccine. The table came from immunoSEQ multiplex PCR; TCRdb's copy has only in-frame clones and leaves some out. The sample shows approximately 150,000 clones, about 90% of them seen only once. This material consisted of peripheral blood, taken 28 days after the second AZD1222 dose. The receptors derive from an adult who received the AZD1222 COVID-19 vaccine.

The rearrangement joins TRBV4-1 to TRBJ2-5; possibly TRBD2 for D (6 bases). Germline CDR1 reads MGHRA; CDR2 reads YSYEKL. The V gene lost 1 base and the J gene lost 5 bases, with 14 bases spanning the gap. There are 15 residues in the CDR3. CDR3 region: CASSQVEASVETQYF. The CDR3 nucleotides read TGCGCCAGCAGCCAAGTTGAGGCTAGCGTGGAGACCCAGTACTTC.

The V gene is TRBV4-1, the J gene TRBJ1-1, with D perhaps TRBD1 (6 bases). The V end lost 1 base, the J end lost 5 bases, and 11 bases lay between the germline ends. Per the germline V gene, CDR1 is MGHRA and CDR2 is YSYEKL. The CDR3 has 14 amino acids. CDR3 DNA: TGCGCCAGCAGCCAAGGTGAGCAGGGGACTGAAGCTTTCTTT. It translates to CASSQGEQGTEAFF.

This chain links TRBV27 with TRBJ2-1, with 10 bases identical to TRBD2. The CDR3 runs to 16 residues. The ends lost 8 bases at V and 6 bases at J; junction bases unmatched: 13. In germline, CDR1 is MNHEY, CDR2 SMNVEV (reference sequence). The CDR3 DNA reads as TGTGCCAGCGGAGGGGGAAGCGGGAGGGCCATCAATGAGCAGTTCTTC. It yields the protein CASGGGSGRAINEQFF.

The genes are TRBV11-2 and TRBJ1-1, with D maybe TRBD1 (6 bases). V dropped 1 base and J dropped 0 bases, with 15 bases sitting between them. CDR3 length: 17 residues. From germline, CDR1 is SGHAT and CDR2 FQNNGV. The CDR3 nucleotides are TGTGCCAGCAGCTTAGTAAGAGGGGGTCGCATGAACACTGAAGCTTTCTTT. Translating gives CASSLVRGGRMNTEAFF.

CDR3 residues: CASSFDRNYEQYF. The CDR3 DNA is TGTGCCAGCTCATTCGACAGAAACTACGAGCAGTACTTC. The rearrangement links TRBV18 to TRBJ2-7, with a tentative D call TRBD1 (5 bases). The CDR3 sequence is 13 residues long. The germline V gene encodes CDR1 KGHSH and CDR2 LQKENI. V was cut by 5 bases and J by 3 bases, with 11 bases left in between. The full variable domain, its missing parts supplied by reference TRBV18 and TRBJ2-7, is NAGVMQNPRHLVRRRGQEARLRCSPMKGHSHVYWYRQLPEEGLKFMVYLQKENIIDESGMPKERFSAEFPKEGPSILRIQQVVRGDSAAYFCASSFDRNYEQYFGPGTRLTVT.

The gene calls are TRBV29-1 and TRBJ2-5; the match to TRBD2 covers 7 bases. After removal of 3 bases from V and 5 bases from J, the junction contained 12 bases not matched to a gene. The germline V gene has CDR1 SQVTM and CDR2 ANQGSEA. The CDR3 length is 15 residues. CDR3 in DNA: TGCAGCGTTGATGGGGGGGGTTTGAGGATTGAGACCCAGTACTTC. This translates into CSVDGGGLRIETQYF. The full variable domain, its missing parts supplied by reference TRBV29-1 and TRBJ2-5, is SAVISQKPSRDICQRGTSLTIQCQVDSQVTMMFWYRQQPGQSLTLIATANQGSEATYESGFVIDKFPISRPNLTFSTLTVSNMSPEDSSIYLCSVDGGGLRIETQYFGPGTRLLVL.

The chain is built from TRBV12-3 or TRBV12-4 and TRBJ2-1; TRBD1 matches 8 bases. V dropped 7 bases and J dropped 4; count of bases not matched to a gene: 3. The length of the CDR3 is 13 residues. CDR3 sequence (DNA): TGTGCCAGCACGGGACAGGTTTACAATGAGCAGTTCTTC. Translating it yields CASTGQVYNEQFF.